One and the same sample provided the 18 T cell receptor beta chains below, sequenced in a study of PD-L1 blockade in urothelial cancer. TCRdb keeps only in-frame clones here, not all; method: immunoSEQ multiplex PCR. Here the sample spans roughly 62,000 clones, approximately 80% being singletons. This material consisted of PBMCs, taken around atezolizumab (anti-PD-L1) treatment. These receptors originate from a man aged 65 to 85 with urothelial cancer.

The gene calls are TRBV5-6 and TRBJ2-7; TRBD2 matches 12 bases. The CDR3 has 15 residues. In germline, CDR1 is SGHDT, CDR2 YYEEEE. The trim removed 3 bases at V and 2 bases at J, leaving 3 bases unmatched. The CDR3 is CASSSLAGGPYEQYF. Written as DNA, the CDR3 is TGTGCCAGCAGCTCTCTAGCGGGAGGGCCCTACGAGCAGTACTTC.

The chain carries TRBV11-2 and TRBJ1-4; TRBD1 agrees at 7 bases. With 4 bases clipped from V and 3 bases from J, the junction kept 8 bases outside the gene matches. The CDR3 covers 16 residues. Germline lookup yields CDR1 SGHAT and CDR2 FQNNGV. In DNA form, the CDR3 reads TGTGCCAGCAGCTACTTACCGGGACAGCCTAATGAAAAACTGTTTTTT. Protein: CASSYLPGQPNEKLFF. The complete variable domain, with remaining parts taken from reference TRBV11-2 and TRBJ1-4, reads EAGVAQSPRYKIIEKRQSVAFWCNPISGHATLYWYQQILGQGPKLLIQFQNNGVVDDSQLPKDRFSAERLKGVDSTLKIQPAKLEDSAVYLCASSYLPGQPNEKLFFGSGTQLSVL.

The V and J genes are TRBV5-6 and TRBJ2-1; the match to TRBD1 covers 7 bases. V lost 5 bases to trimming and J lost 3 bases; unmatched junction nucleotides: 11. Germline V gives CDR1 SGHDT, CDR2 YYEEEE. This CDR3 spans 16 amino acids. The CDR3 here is CASSGDSWAIYNEQFF. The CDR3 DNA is TGTGCCAGCAGTGGGGACAGTTGGGCAATCTACAATGAGCAGTTCTTC.

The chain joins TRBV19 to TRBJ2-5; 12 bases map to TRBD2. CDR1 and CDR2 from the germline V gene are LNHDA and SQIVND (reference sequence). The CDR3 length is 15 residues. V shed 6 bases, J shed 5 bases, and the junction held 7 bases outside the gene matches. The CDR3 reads CASSPSGRAWETQYF. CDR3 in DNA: TGTGCCAGTAGCCCTAGCGGGAGGGCTTGGGAGACCCAGTACTTC. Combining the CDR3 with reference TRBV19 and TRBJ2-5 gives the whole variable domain DGGITQSPKYLFRKEGQNVTLSCEQNLNHDAMYWYRQDPGQGLRLIYYSQIVNDFQKGDIAEGYSVSREKKESFPLTVTSAQKNPTAFYLCASSPSGRAWETQYFGPGTRLLVL.

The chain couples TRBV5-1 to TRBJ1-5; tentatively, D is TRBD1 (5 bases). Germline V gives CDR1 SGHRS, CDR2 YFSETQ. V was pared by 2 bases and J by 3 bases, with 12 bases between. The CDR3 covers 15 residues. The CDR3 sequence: CASSFLTANNQPQHF. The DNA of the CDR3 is TGCGCCAGCAGCTTTTTGACAGCTAACAATCAGCCCCAGCATTTT.

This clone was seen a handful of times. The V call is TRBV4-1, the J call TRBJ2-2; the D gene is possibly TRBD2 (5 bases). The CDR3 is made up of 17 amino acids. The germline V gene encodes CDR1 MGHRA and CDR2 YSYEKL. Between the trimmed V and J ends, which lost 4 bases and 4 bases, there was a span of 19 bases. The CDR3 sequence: CASSLIPGNLGTGELFF. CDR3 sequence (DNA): TGCGCCAGCAGCCTCATCCCGGGAAATCTGGGCACCGGGGAGCTGTTTTTT.

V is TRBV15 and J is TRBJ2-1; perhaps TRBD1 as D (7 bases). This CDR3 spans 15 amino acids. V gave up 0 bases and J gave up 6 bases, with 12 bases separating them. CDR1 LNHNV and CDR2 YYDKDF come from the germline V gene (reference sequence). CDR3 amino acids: CATSRDNQGGNEQFF. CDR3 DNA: TGTGCCACCAGCAGAGATAACCAGGGGGGCAATGAGCAGTTCTTC.

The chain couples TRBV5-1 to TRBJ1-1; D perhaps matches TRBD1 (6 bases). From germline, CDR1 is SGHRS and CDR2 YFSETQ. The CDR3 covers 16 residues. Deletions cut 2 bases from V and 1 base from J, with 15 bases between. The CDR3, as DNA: TGCGCCAGCAGCTTTCCCCAGGGGATGGGGAACACTGAAGCTTTCTTT. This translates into CASSFPQGMGNTEAFF.

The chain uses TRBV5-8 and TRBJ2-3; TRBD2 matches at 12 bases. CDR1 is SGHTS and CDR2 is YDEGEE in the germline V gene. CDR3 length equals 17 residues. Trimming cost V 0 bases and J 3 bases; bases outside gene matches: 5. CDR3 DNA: TGTGCCAGCAGCTTGGCGAGACTAGCGGGAGTGACAGATACGCAGTATTTT. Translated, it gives CASSLARLAGVTDTQYF.

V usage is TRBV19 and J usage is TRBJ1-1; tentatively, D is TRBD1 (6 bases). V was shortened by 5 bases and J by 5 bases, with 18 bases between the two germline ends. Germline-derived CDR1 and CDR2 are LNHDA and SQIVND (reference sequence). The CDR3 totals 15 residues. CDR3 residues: CASSALGGASTEAFF. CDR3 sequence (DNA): TGTGCCAGTAGTGCCCTAGGGGGGGCGTCGACTGAAGCTTTCTTT.

The CDR3 DNA is TGCGCCAGCAGCTTTACAGGGGTCTCCTACGAGCAGTACTTC. Translating it yields CASSFTGVSYEQYF. The gene calls are TRBV5-1 and TRBJ2-7, with 7 bases matching TRBD1. CDR3 size: 14 residues. With 2 bases clipped from V and 0 bases from J, the junction kept 2 bases outside the gene matches. In germline, CDR1 is SGHRS, CDR2 YFSETQ.

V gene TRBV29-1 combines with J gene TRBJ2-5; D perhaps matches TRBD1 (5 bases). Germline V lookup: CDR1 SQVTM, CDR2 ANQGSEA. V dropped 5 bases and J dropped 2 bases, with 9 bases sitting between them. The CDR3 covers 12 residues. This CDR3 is CSVQGGQETQYF. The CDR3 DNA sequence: TGCAGCGTTCAGGGTGGTCAAGAGACCCAGTACTTC.

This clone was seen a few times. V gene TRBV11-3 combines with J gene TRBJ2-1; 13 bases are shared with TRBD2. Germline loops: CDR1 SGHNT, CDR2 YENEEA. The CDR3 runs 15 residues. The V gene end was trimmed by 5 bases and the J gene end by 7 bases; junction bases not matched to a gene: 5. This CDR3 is CASSPGLAGLNEQFF. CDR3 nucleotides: TGTGCCAGCAGCCCGGGACTAGCGGGACTAAATGAGCAGTTCTTC.

The CDR3 here is CASSGGYEQYF. The CDR3 DNA reads TGTGCCAGCTCGGGGGGTTACGAGCAGTACTTC. The rearrangement links TRBV16 to TRBJ2-7; 7 bases map to TRBD2. CDR3 length: 11 amino acids. V dropped 8 bases and J dropped 4; count of bases not matched to a gene: 2. Germline lookup yields CDR1 KGHSY and CDR2 FQNENV.

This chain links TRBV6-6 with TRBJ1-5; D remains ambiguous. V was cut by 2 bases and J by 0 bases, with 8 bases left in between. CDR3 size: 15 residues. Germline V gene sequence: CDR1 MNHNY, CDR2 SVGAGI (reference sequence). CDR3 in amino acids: CASSYEQYSNQPQHF. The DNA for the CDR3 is TGTGCCAGCAGTTACGAACAGTATAGCAATCAGCCCCAGCATTTT.

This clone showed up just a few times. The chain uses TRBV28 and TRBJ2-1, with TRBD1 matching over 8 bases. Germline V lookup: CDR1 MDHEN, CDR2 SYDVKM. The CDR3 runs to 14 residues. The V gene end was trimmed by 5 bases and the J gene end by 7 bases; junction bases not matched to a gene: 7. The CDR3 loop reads CASSGRQGRNEQFF. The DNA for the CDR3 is TGTGCCAGCAGTGGACGACAGGGGAGGAATGAGCAGTTCTTC.

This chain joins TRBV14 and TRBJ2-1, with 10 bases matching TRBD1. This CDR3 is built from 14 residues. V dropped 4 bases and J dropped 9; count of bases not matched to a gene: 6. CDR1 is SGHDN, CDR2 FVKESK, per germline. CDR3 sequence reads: CASSRATGGTEQFF. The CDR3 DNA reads TGTGCCAGCAGCCGAGCGACAGGGGGCACTGAGCAGTTCTTC.

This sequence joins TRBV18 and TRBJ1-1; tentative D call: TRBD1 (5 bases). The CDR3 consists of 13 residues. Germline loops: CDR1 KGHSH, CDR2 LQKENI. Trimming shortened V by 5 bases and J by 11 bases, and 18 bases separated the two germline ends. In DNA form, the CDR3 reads TGTGCCAGCTCAGCGGAATCGGGACGGGAGGCTTTCTTT. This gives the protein CASSAESGREAFF.